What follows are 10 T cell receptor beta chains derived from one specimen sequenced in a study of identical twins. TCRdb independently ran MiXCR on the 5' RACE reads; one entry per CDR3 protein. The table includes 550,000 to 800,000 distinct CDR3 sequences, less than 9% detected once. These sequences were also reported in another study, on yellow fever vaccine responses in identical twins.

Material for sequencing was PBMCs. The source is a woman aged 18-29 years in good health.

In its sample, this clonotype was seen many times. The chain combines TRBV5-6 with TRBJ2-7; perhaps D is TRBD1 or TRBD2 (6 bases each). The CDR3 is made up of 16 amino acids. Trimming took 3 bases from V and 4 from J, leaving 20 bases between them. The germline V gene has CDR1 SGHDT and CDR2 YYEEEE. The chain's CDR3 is CASSSPGWGAIYEQYV. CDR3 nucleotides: TGTGCCAGCAGCTCCCCGGGTTGGGGGGCAATTTACGAGCAGTACGTC.

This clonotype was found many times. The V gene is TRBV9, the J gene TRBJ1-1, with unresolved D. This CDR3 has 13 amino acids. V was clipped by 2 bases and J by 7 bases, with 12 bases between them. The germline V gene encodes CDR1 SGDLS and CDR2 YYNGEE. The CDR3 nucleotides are TGTGCCAGCAGCGTTCGGGCTATAGGTGAAGCTTTCTTT. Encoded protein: CASSVRAIGEAFF. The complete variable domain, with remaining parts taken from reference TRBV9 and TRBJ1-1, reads DSGVTQTPKHLITATGQRVTLRCSPRSGDLSVYWYQQSLDQGLQFLIQYYNGEERAKGNILERFSAQQFPDLHSELNLSSLELGDSALYFCASSVRAIGEAFFGQGTRLTVV.

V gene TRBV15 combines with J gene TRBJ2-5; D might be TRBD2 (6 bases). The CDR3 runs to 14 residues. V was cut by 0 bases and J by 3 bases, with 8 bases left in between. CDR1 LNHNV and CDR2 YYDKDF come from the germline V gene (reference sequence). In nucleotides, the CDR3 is TGTGCCACCAGCAGAGATCGCGGGGAAGAGACCCAGTACTTC. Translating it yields CATSRDRGEETQYF.

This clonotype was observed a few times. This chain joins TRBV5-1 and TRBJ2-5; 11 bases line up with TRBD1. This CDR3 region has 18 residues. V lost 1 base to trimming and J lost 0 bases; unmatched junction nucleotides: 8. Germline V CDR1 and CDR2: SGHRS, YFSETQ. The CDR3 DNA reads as TGCGCCAGCAGCTTGTCCTGGACAGGGGGCGGATACCAAGAGACCCAGTACTTC. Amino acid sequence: CASSLSWTGGGYQETQYF.

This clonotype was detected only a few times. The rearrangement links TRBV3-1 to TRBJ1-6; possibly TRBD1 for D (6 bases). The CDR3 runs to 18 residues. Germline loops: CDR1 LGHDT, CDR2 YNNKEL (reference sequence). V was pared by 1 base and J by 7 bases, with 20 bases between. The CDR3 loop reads CASSQVSTGRGANSPLHF. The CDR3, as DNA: TGTGCCAGCAGCCAAGTTTCGACAGGAAGGGGAGCAAATTCACCCCTCCACTTT.

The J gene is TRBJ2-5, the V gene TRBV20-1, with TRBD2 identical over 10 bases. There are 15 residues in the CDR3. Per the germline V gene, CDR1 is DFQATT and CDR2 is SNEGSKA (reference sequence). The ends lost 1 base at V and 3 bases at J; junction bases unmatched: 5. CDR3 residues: CSARGLAGDKETQYF. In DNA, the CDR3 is TGCAGTGCTAGAGGGCTAGCGGGAGATAAAGAGACCCAGTACTTC.

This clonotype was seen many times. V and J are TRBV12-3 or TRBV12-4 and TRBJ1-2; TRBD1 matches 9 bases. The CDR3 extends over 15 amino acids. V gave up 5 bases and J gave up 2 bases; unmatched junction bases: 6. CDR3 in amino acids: CASSPTGGRNYGYTF. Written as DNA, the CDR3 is TGTGCCAGCAGTCCCACAGGGGGCCGGAACTATGGCTACACCTTC.

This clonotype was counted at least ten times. CDR3 region: CAISRGRTSDEQYF. CDR3 bases: TGTGCCATCAGCCGAGGGAGGACTAGCGACGAGCAGTACTTC. This rearrangement joins TRBV10-3 to TRBJ2-7; 9 nucleotides line up with TRBD2. The junction had 8 bases not matched to a gene; V was cut back by 6 bases and J by 5 bases. The CDR3 is made up of 14 amino acids. From germline, CDR1 is ENHRY and CDR2 SYGVKD.

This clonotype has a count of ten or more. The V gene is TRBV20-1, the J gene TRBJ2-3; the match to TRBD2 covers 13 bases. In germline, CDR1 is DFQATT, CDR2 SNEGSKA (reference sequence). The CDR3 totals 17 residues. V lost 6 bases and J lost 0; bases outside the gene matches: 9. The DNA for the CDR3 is TGCAGTGCCCACGGACTAGCGGGAGCCCCTAGCACAGATACGCAGTATTTT. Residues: CSAHGLAGAPSTDTQYF.

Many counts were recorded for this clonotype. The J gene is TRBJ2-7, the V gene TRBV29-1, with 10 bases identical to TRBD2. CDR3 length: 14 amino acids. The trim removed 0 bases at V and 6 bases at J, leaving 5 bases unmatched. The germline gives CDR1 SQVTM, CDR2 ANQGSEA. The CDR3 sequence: CSVEEGLAGVEQYF. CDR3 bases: TGCAGCGTTGAAGAGGGGCTAGCGGGAGTCGAGCAGTACTTC.